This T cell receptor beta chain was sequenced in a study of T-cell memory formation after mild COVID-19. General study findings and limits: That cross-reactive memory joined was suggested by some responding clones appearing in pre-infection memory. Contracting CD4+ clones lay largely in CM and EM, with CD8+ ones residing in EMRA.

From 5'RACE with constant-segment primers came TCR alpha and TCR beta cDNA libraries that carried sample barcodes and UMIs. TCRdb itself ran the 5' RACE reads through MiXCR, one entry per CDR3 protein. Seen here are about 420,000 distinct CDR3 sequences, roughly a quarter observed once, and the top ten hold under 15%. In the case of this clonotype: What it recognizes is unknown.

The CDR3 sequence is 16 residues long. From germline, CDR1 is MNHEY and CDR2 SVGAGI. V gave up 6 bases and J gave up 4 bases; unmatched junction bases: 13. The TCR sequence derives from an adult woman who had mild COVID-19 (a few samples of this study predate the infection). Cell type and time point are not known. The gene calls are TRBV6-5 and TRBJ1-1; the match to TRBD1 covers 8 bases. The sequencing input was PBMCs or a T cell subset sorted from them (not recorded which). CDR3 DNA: TGTGCCAGCAGCGACAGGACAGGGTTCACGAGCACTGAAGCTTTCTTT. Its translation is CASSDRTGFTSTEAFF.